The rows below give T cell receptor beta chains drawn from one sample of a study of breast tumors, draining lymph nodes, adjacent tissues. TCRdb reprocessed the multiplex PCR reads with MiXCR, giving one entry per CDR3 protein. The table shows about 180,000 distinct CDR3 sequences, with around 33% occurring only once. The sample consisted of axillary lymph node tissue. The receptor source for this set is a female donor with breast cancer. Some clones in this sample may be carry-over from other donors' samples. CDR3s include the opening cysteine and the closing phenylalanine or tryptophan. D genes are given only for firm matches. Where a row states a size, it is once, few, many or the class of an expanded clone; other rows omit it.

D gene: NA
V gene: TRBV7-9
J gene: TRBJ2-7
clone size: many
CDR3 DNA: TGTGCCAGCAGCCCCCGACCCTACGAGCAGTACTTC
CDR3 protein: CASSPRPYEQYF

D gene: NA
V gene: TRBV19
J gene: TRBJ2-5
clone size: many
CDR3 DNA: TGTGCCAGTAGGCCCCCGGGGCAGGAGACCCAGTACTTC
CDR3 protein: CASRPPGQETQYF

D gene: NA
V gene: TRBV5-1
J gene: TRBJ2-7
clone size: many
CDR3 DNA: TGCGCCAGCAGCTTGAACGGGGGCCCTACCTACGAGCAGTACTTC
CDR3 protein: CASSLNGGPTYEQYF

D gene: NA
V gene: TRBV29-1
J gene: TRBJ2-3
clone size: many
CDR3 DNA: TGCAGCGTTCAGCGGCACCACACAGATACGCAGTATTTT
CDR3 protein: CSVQRHHTDTQYF

D gene: NA
V gene: TRBV6-2/TRBV6-3
J gene: TRBJ2-1
clone size: few
CDR3 DNA: TGTGCCAGCAGTTACCTGACAGTCTACAATGAGCAGTTCTTC
CDR3 protein: CASSYLTVYNEQFF

D gene: TRBD1
V gene: TRBV6-2/TRBV6-3
J gene: TRBJ1-5
clone size: many
CDR3 DNA: TGTGCCAGCAGCAGGACAGGGGAGCGACAGCCCCAGCATTTT
CDR3 protein: CASSRTGERQPQHF

D gene: NA
V gene: TRBV6-1
J gene: TRBJ1-2
clone size: many
CDR3 DNA: TGTGCCAGCAGTGAATGGGCCAGGGAAAGGGGCTACACCTTC
CDR3 protein: CASSEWARERGYTF

D gene: TRBD2
V gene: TRBV2
J gene: TRBJ2-3
clone size: many
CDR3 DNA: TGTGCCAGCAATCGGGGGGACCTAACAGATACGCAGTATTTT
CDR3 protein: CASNRGDLTDTQYF

D gene: NA
V gene: TRBV27
J gene: TRBJ2-7
clone size: many
CDR3 DNA: TGTGCCAGCAGTTTACGGGACCCGAGATACGAGCAGTACTTC
CDR3 protein: CASSLRDPRYEQYF

D gene: NA
V gene: TRBV7-2
J gene: TRBJ1-5
clone size: many
CDR3 DNA: TGTGCCAGCAGCTTGGATGGCAGGGGCGATCAGCCCCAGCATTTT
CDR3 protein: CASSLDGRGDQPQHF

D gene: NA
V gene: TRBV20-1
J gene: TRBJ1-6
clone size: medium-sized
CDR3 DNA: TGCAGTGCTAGAGATGCGGGAGTCCCGAATTCACCCCTCCACTTT
CDR3 protein: CSARDAGVPNSPLHF

D gene: TRBD1
V gene: TRBV7-6
J gene: TRBJ2-7
clone size: NA
CDR3 DNA: TGTGCCAGCAGCTTAGTTGCGGGTGCGATGAGGACAGGGTTGTACGAGCAGTACTTC
CDR3 protein: CASSLVAGAMRTGLYEQYF

D gene: NA
V gene: TRBV4-1
J gene: TRBJ2-5
clone size: many
CDR3 DNA: TGCGCCAGCAGCGCACGGGGCTTACAAGAGACCCAGTACTTC
CDR3 protein: CASSARGLQETQYF

D gene: NA
V gene: TRBV4-2
J gene: TRBJ2-2
clone size: NA
CDR3 DNA: TGTGCCAGCAGCCAAGCGACCTCTCTCGCGGGAATGAACACCGGGGAGCTGTTTTTT
CDR3 protein: CASSQATSLAGMNTGELFF

D gene: NA
V gene: TRBV28
J gene: TRBJ2-7
clone size: few
CDR3 DNA: TGTGCCAGCAGTTTATCGATAAAGACAGGAACGGACGAGCAGTACTTC
CDR3 protein: CASSLSIKTGTDEQYF

D gene: TRBD1
V gene: TRBV20-1
J gene: TRBJ2-7
clone size: once
CDR3 DNA: TGCAGTGGGGTAACTAGTGCCAGCTCCCCTGGGACAGGGGGCCTCTACGAGCAGTACTTC
CDR3 protein: CSGVTSASSPGTGGLYEQYF

D gene: TRBD2
V gene: TRBV2
J gene: TRBJ2-6
clone size: NA
CDR3 DNA: TGTGCCAGCAGCGGGAGGTCCAACGTCCTGACTTTC
CDR3 protein: CASSGRSNVLTF

D gene: NA
V gene: TRBV29-1
J gene: TRBJ2-2
clone size: NA
CDR3 DNA: TGCAGCGTTCGGGACTCCGGGGAGCTGTTTTTT
CDR3 protein: CSVRDSGELFF

D gene: NA
V gene: TRBV7-9
J gene: TRBJ2-5
clone size: many
CDR3 DNA: TGTGCCAGCAGCCCGCTCCAAACGCAAGAGACCCAGTACTTC
CDR3 protein: CASSPLQTQETQYF

D gene: TRBD2
V gene: TRBV19
J gene: TRBJ2-3
clone size: many
CDR3 DNA: TGTGCCAGCAGGACTAGCGGGAAGACAGATACGCAGTATTTT
CDR3 protein: CASRTSGKTDTQYF

D gene: TRBD1
V gene: TRBV6-2/TRBV6-3
J gene: TRBJ1-4
clone size: NA
CDR3 DNA: TGTGCCAGCAGTATGGGACAGGTTAATGAAAAACTGTTCTTT
CDR3 protein: CASSMGQVNEKLFF

D gene: NA
V gene: TRBV6-6
J gene: TRBJ2-2
clone size: NA
CDR3 DNA: TGTGCCAGCAGCCAACTGAAGGGGATCGGGGAGCTGTTTTTT
CDR3 protein: CASSQLKGIGELFF

D gene: NA
V gene: TRBV6-2/TRBV6-3
J gene: TRBJ2-1
clone size: many
CDR3 DNA: TGTGCCAGCAGTTACATGATCTGGGGTGGGGGTCAGCAGTTCTTC
CDR3 protein: CASSYMIWGGGQQFF

D gene: NA
V gene: TRBV3-1
J gene: TRBJ1-4
clone size: NA
CDR3 DNA: TGCGCCAGCAGTACCGGGACTAGCGAAAAACTGTTTTTT
CDR3 protein: CASSTGTSEKLFF

D gene: TRBD1
V gene: TRBV4-1
J gene: TRBJ1-4
clone size: NA
CDR3 DNA: TGCGCCAGCAGCCGGGACAGGGTTGGAGAAAAACTGTTTTTT
CDR3 protein: CASSRDRVGEKLFF

D gene: TRBD1
V gene: TRBV2
J gene: TRBJ2-2
clone size: NA
CDR3 DNA: TGTGCCAGCAGTGATGGACAGGCCCTACCGAACACCGGGGAGCTGTTTTTT
CDR3 protein: CASSDGQALPNTGELFF

D gene: NA
V gene: TRBV2
J gene: TRBJ2-5
clone size: many
CDR3 DNA: TGTGCCAGCAGTGACGAAAAGACCCAGTACTTC
CDR3 protein: CASSDEKTQYF

D gene: NA
V gene: TRBV7-6
J gene: TRBJ1-5
clone size: NA
CDR3 DNA: TGTGCTAGAGCTGATAGCAATCAGCCCCAGCATTTT
CDR3 protein: CARADSNQPQHF

D gene: TRBD2
V gene: TRBV24-1
J gene: TRBJ2-2
clone size: NA
CDR3 DNA: TGTGCCACCAGTGATACCGGACGGGCCCCGGGGGGGCTGGTTTTT
CDR3 protein: CATSDTGRAPGGLVF

D gene: TRBD1
V gene: TRBV7-9
J gene: TRBJ1-2
clone size: many
CDR3 DNA: TGTGCCAGCAGCCACACTGACAGGGTCTATGGCTACACCTTC
CDR3 protein: CASSHTDRVYGYTF

D gene: TRBD1
V gene: TRBV19
J gene: TRBJ2-2
clone size: NA
CDR3 DNA: TGTGCCAGTAGTAGCTGGACAGGGCACACCGGGGAGCTGTTTTTT
CDR3 protein: CASSSWTGHTGELFF

D gene: NA
V gene: TRBV9
J gene: TRBJ1-2
clone size: many
CDR3 DNA: TGTGCCAGCAGCGGGGAAGGGCAGTATGGCTACACCTTC
CDR3 protein: CASSGEGQYGYTF

D gene: NA
V gene: TRBV7-9
J gene: TRBJ1-1
clone size: many
CDR3 DNA: TGTGCCAGCAGCTTAGAAAACACTGAAGCTTTCTTT
CDR3 protein: CASSLENTEAFF

D gene: NA
V gene: TRBV27
J gene: TRBJ2-7
clone size: many
CDR3 DNA: TGTGCCAGCAGTTCTAGGACAGTCACCTACGAGCAGTACTTC
CDR3 protein: CASSSRTVTYEQYF

D gene: NA
V gene: TRBV2
J gene: TRBJ1-3
clone size: NA
CDR3 DNA: TGTGCCAGCAGGCTGTGCTCTGGAAACACCATATATTTT
CDR3 protein: CASRLCSGNTIYF

D gene: NA
V gene: TRBV6-6
J gene: TRBJ1-6
clone size: NA
CDR3 DNA: TGTGCCAGCAGTTACGGTGAACAGAGCAATTCACCCCTCCACTTT
CDR3 protein: CASSYGEQSNSPLHF

D gene: TRBD2
V gene: TRBV7-2
J gene: TRBJ2-6
clone size: many
CDR3 DNA: TGTGCCAGCAGCTTCGCCACTAGCGGGTCCTTCTCTGGGCCCAACGTCCTGACTTTC
CDR3 protein: CASSFATSGSFSGPNVLTF

D gene: NA
V gene: TRBV13
J gene: TRBJ2-7
clone size: many
CDR3 DNA: TGTGCCAGCAGCTTAGGAGCGCTCGCCTACGAGCAGTACTTC
CDR3 protein: CASSLGALAYEQYF

D gene: TRBD2
V gene: TRBV20-1
J gene: TRBJ2-3
clone size: many
CDR3 DNA: TGCAGTGCCAATTCCCTTAAGCGGGAGGGCACAGATACGCAGTATTTT
CDR3 protein: CSANSLKREGTDTQYF

D gene: TRBD1
V gene: TRBV29-1
J gene: TRBJ1-1
clone size: many
CDR3 DNA: TGCAGCGTGAGTGGACAGGGGACTGAAGCTTTCTTT
CDR3 protein: CSVSGQGTEAFF

D gene: TRBD2
V gene: TRBV29-1
J gene: TRBJ2-2
clone size: many
CDR3 DNA: TGCAGCGTTTTAGCGGGAGCGAACACCGGGGAGCTGTTTTTT
CDR3 protein: CSVLAGANTGELFF

D gene: NA
V gene: TRBV3-1
J gene: TRBJ2-1
clone size: many
CDR3 DNA: TGTGCCAGCAGCCAAGACGGGCAGGCCTACAATGAGCAGTTCTTC
CDR3 protein: CASSQDGQAYNEQFF

D gene: NA
V gene: TRBV6-4
J gene: TRBJ2-7
clone size: many
CDR3 DNA: TGTGCCAGCAGTGATTTGAGGCCGAGTAAGGCAAACGAGCAGTACTTC
CDR3 protein: CASSDLRPSKANEQYF

D gene: NA
V gene: TRBV20-1
J gene: TRBJ2-5
clone size: many
CDR3 DNA: TGCAGTGCTAGAGGGGCAGAGACCCAGTACTTC
CDR3 protein: CSARGAETQYF

D gene: NA
V gene: TRBV28
J gene: TRBJ2-1
clone size: many
CDR3 DNA: TGTGCCAGCAGTTTGCCGGTCGTCGCTGGCAATGAGCAGTTCTTC
CDR3 protein: CASSLPVVAGNEQFF

D gene: NA
V gene: TRBV13
J gene: TRBJ2-3
clone size: many
CDR3 DNA: TGTGCCAGCAGCATAACAGGGACAGATACGCAGTATTTT
CDR3 protein: CASSITGTDTQYF

D gene: NA
V gene: TRBV25-1
J gene: TRBJ1-6
clone size: many
CDR3 DNA: TGTGCCAGCAGTGAACCGGGGGCTTGGAATTCACCCCTCCACTTT
CDR3 protein: CASSEPGAWNSPLHF